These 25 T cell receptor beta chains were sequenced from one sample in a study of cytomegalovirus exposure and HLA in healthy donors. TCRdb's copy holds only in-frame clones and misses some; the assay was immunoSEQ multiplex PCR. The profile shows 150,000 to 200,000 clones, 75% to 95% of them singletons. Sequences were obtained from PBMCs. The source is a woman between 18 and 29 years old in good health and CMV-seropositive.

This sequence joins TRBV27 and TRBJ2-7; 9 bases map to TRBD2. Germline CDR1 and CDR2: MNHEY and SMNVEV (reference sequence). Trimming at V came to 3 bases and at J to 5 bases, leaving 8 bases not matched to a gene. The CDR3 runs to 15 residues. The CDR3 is CASSFSSGRFNEQYF. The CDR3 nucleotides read TGTGCCAGCAGTTTTAGCAGCGGGAGGTTCAACGAGCAGTACTTC.

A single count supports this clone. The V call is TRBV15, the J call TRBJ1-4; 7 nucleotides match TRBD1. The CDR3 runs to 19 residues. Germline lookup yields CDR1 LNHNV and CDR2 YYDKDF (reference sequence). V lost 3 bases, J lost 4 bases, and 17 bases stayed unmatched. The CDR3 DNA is TGTGCCACCAGCAGTCCTAAGACCCGGGACAGTCACCGTAATGAAAAACTGTTTTTT. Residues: CATSSPKTRDSHRNEKLFF.

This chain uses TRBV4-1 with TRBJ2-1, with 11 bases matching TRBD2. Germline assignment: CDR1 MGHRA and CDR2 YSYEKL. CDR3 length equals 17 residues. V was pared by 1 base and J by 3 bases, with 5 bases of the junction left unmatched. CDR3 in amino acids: CASSQVSGLAGYNEQFF. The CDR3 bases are TGCGCCAGCAGCCAAGTTTCCGGACTAGCGGGCTACAATGAGCAGTTCTTC.

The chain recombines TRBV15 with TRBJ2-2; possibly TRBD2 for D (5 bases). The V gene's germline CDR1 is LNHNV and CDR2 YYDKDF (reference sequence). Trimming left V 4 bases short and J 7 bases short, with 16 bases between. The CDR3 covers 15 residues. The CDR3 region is CATSTPHEGIGELFF. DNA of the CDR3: TGTGCCACCAGCACACCCCATGAGGGAATCGGGGAGCTGTTTTTT.

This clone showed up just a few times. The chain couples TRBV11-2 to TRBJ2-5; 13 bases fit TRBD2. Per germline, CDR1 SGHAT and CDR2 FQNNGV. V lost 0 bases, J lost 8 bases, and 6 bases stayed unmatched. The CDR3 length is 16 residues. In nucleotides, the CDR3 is TGTGCCAGCAGCTTAGACGGGACTAGCGGGGCCCAAACCCAGTACTTC. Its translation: CASSLDGTSGAQTQYF.

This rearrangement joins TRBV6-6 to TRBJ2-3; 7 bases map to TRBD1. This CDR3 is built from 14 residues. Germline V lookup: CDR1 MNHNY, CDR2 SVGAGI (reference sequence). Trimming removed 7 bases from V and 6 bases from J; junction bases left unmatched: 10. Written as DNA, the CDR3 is TGTGCCAGCACTGGACAGGCCTACTTCGATACGCAGTATTTT. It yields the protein CASTGQAYFDTQYF.

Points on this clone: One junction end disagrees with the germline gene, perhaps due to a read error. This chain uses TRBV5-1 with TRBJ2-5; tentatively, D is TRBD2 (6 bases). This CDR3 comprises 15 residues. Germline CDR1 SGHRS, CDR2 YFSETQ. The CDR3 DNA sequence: TGCGCCAGCAGCTTGGCGAGACTAGACCAAGAGGCCCAGTACTTC. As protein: CASSLARLDQEAQYF.

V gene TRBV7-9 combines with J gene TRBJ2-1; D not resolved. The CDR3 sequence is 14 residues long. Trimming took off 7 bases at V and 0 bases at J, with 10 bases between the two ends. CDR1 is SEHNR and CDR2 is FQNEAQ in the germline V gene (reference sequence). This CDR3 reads CASTQTSSYNEQFF. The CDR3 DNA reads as TGTGCCAGCACCCAGACAAGCTCCTACAATGAGCAGTTCTTC.

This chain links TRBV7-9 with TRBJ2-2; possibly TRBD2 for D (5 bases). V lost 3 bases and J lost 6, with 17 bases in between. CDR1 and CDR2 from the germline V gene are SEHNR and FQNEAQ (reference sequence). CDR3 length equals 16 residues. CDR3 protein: CASSLTEVSWSGELFF. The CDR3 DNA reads TGTGCCAGCAGCTTGACGGAGGTGAGCTGGTCCGGGGAGCTGTTTTTT.

CDR3 residues: CASSHSGLSYNEQFF. DNA for the CDR3: TGCGCCAGCAGCCACTCAGGGTTATCCTACAATGAGCAGTTCTTC. The chain has TRBV4-3 and TRBJ2-1, with D tentatively TRBD1 (5 bases). Trimming stripped 3 bases from V and 1 base from J, with 10 bases between. Germline V CDR1 and CDR2: LGHNA, YSLEER. The CDR3 totals 15 residues.

The CDR3 here is CASMITGTGLNDEQFF. The CDR3 DNA reads as TGCGCCAGCATGATCACCGGGACAGGGTTAAACGATGAGCAGTTCTTC. The chain joins TRBV5-1 to TRBJ2-1, with 9 bases that match TRBD1. V was pared by 6 bases and J by 8 bases, with 15 bases of the junction left unmatched. The CDR3 extends over 16 amino acids. Germline CDR1 and CDR2: SGHRS and YFSETQ.

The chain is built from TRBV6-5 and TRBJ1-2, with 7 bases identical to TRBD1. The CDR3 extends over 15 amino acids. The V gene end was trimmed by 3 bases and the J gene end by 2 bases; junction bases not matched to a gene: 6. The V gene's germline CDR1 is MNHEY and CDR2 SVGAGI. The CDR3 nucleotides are TGTGCCAGCAGTTATGAGACAGGGACGAACTATGGCTACACCTTC. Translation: CASSYETGTNYGYTF.

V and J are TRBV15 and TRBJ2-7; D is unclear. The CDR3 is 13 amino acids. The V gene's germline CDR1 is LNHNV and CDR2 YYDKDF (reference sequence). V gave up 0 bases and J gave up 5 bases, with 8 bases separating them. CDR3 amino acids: CATSRDHSHEQYF. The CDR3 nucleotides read TGTGCCACCAGCAGAGACCACTCACACGAGCAGTACTTC.

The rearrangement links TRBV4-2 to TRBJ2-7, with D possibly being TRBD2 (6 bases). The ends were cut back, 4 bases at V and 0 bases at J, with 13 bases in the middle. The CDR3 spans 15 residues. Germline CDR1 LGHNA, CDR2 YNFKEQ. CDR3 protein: CASSPSSGSSYEQYF. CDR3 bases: TGTGCCAGCAGCCCTTCTTCCGGGAGCTCCTACGAGCAGTACTTC.

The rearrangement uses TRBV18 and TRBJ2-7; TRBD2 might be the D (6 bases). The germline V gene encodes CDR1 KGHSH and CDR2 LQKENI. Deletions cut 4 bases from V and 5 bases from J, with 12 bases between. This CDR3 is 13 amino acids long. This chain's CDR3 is CASSLRASDEQYF. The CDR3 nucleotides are TGTGCCAGCTCACTAAGGGCTAGCGACGAGCAGTACTTC.

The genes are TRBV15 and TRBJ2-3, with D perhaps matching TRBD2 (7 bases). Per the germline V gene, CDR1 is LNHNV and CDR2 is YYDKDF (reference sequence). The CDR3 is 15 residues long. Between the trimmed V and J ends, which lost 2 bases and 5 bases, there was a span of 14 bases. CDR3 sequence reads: CATSRPRGGGDTQYF. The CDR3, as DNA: TGTGCCACCAGCAGACCCAGGGGCGGGGGAGATACGCAGTATTTT.

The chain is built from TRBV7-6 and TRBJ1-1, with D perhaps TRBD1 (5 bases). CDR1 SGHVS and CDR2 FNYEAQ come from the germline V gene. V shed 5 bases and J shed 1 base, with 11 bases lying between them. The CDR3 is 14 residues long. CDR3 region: CASSLPQGNTEAFF. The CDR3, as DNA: TGTGCCAGCAGCCTACCGCAGGGGAACACTGAAGCTTTCTTT.

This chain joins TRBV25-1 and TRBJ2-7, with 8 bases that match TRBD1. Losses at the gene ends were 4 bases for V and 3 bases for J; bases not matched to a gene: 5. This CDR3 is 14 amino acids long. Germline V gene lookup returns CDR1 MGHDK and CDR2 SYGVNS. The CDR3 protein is CASSARTGNYEQYF. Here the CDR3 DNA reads TGTGCCAGCAGTGCCCGGACAGGGAACTACGAGCAGTACTTC.

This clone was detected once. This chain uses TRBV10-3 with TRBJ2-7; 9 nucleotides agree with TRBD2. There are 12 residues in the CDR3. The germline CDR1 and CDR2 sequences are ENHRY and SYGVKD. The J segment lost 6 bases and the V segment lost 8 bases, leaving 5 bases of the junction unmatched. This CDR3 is CAIGLAGSEQYF. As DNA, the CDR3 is TGTGCCATCGGGCTAGCGGGAAGCGAGCAGTACTTC.

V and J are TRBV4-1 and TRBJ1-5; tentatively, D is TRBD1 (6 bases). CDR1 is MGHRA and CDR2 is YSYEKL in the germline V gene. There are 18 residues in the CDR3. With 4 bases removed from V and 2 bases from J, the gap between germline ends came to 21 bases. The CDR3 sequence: CASSPDGHRAVRNQPQHF. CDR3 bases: TGCGCCAGCAGCCCGGACGGCCACAGGGCGGTGCGCAATCAGCCCCAGCATTTT.

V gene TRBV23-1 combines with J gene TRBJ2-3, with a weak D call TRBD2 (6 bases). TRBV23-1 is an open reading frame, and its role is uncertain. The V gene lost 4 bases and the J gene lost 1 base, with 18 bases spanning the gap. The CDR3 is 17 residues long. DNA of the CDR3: TGCGCCAGCAGTCTCTCCGGGGGACCGGCGGGCACAGATACGCAGTATTTT. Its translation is CASSLSGGPAGTDTQYF.

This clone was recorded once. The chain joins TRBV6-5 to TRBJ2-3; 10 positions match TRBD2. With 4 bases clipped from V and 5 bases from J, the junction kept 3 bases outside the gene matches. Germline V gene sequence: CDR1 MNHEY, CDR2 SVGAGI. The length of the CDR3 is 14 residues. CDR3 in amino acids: CASSSAGGRDTQYF. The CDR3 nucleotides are TGTGCCAGCAGTTCAGCGGGGGGGCGAGATACGCAGTATTTT.

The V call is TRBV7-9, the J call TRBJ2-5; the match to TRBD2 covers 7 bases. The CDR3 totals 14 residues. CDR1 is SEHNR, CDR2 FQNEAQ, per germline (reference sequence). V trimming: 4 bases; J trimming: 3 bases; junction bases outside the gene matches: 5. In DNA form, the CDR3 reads TGTGCCAGCAGCTCCCTGGGACTAAAAGAGACCCAGTACTTC. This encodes CASSSLGLKETQYF.

CDR3 region: CASTGGGALDTQYF. Here the CDR3 DNA reads TGTGCCAGCACGGGCGGGGGGGCCCTGGATACGCAGTATTTT. This chain joins TRBV6-1 and TRBJ2-3, with 9 bases aligning to TRBD2. V lost 7 bases to trimming and J lost 6 bases; unmatched junction nucleotides: 8. Germline loops: CDR1 MNHNS, CDR2 SASEGT. The CDR3 has 14 amino acids.

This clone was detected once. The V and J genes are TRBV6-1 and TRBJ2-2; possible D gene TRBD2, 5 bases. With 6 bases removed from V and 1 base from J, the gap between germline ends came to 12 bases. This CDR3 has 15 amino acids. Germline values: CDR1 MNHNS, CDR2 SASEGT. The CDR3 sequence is CASRRSGLNTGELFF. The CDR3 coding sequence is TGTGCCAGCAGGCGGAGCGGACTGAACACCGGGGAGCTGTTTTTT.